This entry is about one T cell receptor (beta chain). The CDR3 length is 13 residues. Germline V gives CDR1 LNHNV, CDR2 YYDKDF (reference sequence). Trimming stripped 0 bases from V and 5 bases from J, with 7 bases between. This specimen belongs to a study of shared clonotypes between healthy human individuals. Original data processing: Filtering was not the same, since immunoSEQ gave junction-only sequences without quality scores. This table comes from immunoSEQ multiplex PCR, and its TCRdb copy is limited to in-frame clones, with some not included. The V and J calls and clone size are taken from that table; D and trimming were inferred from the DNA. The sample has about 800,000 clones; roughly 96% are singletons. Terminally differentiated effector memory CD45RA+ cells were left out of the naive CD8 fraction, which was CD45RO-negative and positively selected for CCR7.

The clonotype was recovered from a young man in good health. The chain combines TRBV15 with TRBJ1-1, with D uncertain. The specimen sequenced was naive CD8+ T cells sorted from blood. CDR3 coding DNA: TGTGCCACCAGCAGAGATCTTGGAACTGAAGCTTTCTTT. Protein sequence: CATSRDLGTEAFF.